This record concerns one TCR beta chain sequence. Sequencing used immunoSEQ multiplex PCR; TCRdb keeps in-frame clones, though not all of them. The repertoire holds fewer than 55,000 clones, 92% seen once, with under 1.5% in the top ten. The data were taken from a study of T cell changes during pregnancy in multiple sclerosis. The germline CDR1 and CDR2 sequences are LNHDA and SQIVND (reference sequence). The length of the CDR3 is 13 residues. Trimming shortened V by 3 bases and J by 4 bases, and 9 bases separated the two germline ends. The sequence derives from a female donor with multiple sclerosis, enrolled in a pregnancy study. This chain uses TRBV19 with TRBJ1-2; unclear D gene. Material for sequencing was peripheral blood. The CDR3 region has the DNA TGTGCCAGTAGTATGCTGGGGATCTATGGCTACACCTTC. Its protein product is CASSMLGIYGYTF.